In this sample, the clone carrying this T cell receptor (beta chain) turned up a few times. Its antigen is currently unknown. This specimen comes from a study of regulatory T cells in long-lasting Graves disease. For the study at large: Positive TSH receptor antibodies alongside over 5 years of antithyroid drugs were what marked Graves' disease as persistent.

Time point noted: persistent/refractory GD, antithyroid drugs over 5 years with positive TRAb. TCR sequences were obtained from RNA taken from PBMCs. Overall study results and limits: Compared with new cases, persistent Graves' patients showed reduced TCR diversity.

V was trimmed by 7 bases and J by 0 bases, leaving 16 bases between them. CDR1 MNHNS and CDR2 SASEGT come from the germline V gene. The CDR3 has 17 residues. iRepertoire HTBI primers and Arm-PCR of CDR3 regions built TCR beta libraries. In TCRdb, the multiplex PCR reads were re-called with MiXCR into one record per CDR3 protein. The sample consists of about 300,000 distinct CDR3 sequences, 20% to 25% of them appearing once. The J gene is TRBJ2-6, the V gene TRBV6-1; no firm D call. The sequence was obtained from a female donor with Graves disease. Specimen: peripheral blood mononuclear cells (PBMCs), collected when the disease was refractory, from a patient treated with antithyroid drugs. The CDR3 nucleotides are TGTGCCAGCATGGTTCGAGAGTCCACCTCTGGGGCCAACGTCCTGACTTTC. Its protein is CASMVRESTSGANVLTF.